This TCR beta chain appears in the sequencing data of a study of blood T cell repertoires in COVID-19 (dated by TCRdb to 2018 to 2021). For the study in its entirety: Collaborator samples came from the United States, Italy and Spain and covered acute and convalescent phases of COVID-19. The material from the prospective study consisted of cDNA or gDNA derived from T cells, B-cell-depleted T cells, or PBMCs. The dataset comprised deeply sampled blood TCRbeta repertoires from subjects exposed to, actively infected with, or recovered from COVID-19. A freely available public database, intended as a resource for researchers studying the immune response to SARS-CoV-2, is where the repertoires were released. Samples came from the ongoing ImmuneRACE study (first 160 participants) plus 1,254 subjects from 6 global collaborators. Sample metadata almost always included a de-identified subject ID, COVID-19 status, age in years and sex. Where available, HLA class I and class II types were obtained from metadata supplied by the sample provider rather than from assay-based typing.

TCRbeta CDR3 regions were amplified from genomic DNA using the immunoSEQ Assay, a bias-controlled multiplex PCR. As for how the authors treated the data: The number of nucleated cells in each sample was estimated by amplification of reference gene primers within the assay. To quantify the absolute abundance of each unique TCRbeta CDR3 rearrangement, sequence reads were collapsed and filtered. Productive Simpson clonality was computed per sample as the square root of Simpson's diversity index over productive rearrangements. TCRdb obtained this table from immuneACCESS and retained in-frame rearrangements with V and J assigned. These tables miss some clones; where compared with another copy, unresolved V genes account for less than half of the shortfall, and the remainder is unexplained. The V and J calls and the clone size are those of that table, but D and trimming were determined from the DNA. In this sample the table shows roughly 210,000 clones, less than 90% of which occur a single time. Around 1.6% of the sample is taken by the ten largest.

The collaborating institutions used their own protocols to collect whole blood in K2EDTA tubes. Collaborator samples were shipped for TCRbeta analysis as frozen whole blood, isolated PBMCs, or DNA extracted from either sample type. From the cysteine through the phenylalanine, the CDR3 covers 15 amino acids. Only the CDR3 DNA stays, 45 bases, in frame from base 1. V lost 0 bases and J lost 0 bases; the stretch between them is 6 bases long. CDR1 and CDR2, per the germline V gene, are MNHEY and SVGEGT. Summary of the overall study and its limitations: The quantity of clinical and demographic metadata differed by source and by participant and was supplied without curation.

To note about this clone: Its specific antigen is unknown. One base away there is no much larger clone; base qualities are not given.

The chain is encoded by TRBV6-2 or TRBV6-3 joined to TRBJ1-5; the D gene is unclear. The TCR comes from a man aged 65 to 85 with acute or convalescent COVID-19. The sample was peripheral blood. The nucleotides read TGTGCCAGCAGTTACTCGCGGCTTAGCAATCAGCCCCAGCATTTT. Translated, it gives CASSYSRLSNQPQHF.